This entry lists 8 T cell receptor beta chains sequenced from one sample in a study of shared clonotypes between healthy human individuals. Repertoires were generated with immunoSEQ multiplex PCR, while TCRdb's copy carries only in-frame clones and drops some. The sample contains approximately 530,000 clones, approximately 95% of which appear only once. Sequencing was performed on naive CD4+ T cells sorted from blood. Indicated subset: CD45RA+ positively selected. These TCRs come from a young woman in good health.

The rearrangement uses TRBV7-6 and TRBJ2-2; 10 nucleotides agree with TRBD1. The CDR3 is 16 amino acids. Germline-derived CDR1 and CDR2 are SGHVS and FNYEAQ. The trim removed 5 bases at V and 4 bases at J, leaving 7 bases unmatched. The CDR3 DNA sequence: TGTGCCAGCAGCCCCCGGGACAGGGGTGGCACCGGGGAGCTGTTTTTT. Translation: CASSPRDRGGTGELFF.

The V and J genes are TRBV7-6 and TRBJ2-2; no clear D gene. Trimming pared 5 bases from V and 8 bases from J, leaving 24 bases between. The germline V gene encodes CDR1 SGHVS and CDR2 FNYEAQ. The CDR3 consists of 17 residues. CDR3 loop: CASSPLGSAGATGELFF. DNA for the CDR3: TGTGCCAGCAGCCCTCTGGGCAGTGCAGGCGCAACGGGGGAGCTGTTTTTT.

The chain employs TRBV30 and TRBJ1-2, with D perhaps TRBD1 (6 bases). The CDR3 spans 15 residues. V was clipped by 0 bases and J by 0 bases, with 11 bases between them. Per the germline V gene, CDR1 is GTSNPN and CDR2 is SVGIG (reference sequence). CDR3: CAWSVKDRANYGYTF. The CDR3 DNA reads TGTGCCTGGAGTGTCAAGGACAGAGCTAACTATGGCTACACCTTC.

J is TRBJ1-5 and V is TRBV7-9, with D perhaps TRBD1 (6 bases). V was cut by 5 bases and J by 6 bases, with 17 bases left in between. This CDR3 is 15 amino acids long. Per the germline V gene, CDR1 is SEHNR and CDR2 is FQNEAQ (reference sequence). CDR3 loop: CASSNWRGGPQPQHF. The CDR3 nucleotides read TGTGCCAGCAGCAACTGGAGGGGGGGCCCTCAGCCCCAGCATTTT. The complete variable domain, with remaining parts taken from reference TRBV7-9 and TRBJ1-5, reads DTGVSQNPRHKITKRGQNVTFRCDPISEHNRLYWYRQTLGQGPEFLTYFQNEAQLEKSRLLSDRFSAERPKGSFSTLEIQRTEQGDSAMYLCASSNWRGGPQPQHFGDGTRLSIL.

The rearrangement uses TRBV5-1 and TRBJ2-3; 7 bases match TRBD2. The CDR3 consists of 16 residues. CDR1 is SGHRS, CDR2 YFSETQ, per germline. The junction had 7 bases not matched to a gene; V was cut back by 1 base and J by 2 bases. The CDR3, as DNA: TGCGCCAGCAGCTTGCGGTCTAGCGGAAACACAGATACGCAGTATTTT. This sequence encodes CASSLRSSGNTDTQYF.

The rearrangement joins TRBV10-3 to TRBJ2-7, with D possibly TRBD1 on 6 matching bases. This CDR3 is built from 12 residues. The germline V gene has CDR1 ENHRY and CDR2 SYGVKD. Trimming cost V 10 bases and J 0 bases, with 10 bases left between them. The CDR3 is CANKGGSYEQYF. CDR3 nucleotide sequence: TGTGCCAACAAAGGGGGCTCCTACGAGCAGTACTTC.

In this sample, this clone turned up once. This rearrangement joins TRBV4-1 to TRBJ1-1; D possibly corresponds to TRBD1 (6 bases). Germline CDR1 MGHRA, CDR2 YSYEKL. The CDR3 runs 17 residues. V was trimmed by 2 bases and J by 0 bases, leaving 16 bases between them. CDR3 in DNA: TGCGCCAGCAGCCAAAGAGTTCCGGGACACCTGAACACTGAAGCTTTCTTT. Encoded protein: CASSQRVPGHLNTEAFF.

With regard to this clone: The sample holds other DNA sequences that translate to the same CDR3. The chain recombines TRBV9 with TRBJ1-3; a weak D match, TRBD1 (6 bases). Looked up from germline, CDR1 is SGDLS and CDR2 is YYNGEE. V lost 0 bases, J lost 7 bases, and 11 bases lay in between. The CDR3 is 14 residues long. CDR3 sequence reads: CASSVEGQGNTIYF. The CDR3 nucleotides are TGTGCCAGCAGCGTAGAGGGGCAGGGGAACACCATATATTTT.